Below are 27 T cell receptor beta chains sequenced from a single sample in a study of blood T cell repertoires in COVID-19. The assay was immunoSEQ multiplex PCR, and TCRdb's table has in-frame clones only and misses some. The sample carries 210,000 or so clones, 89% recorded once. Specimen: peripheral blood. Receptors were obtained from a woman between 40 and 55 years old with acute or convalescent COVID-19.

The chain uses TRBV5-1 and TRBJ2-3; the D gene is possibly TRBD1 (6 bases). Germline CDR1 SGHRS, CDR2 YFSETQ. The ends were cut back, 4 bases at V and 0 bases at J, with 15 bases in the middle. There are 16 residues in the CDR3. CDR3 protein: CASSPRQATSTDTQYF. The DNA of the CDR3 is TGCGCCAGCAGCCCGAGACAGGCGACTAGCACAGATACGCAGTATTTT.

Details on this clone: One junction end disagrees with the germline gene, perhaps due to a read error. CDR3 amino acids: CASSLTTATNF. For the CDR3, the DNA is TGTGCCAGCAGCTTAACGACAGCCACTAACTTC. This chain joins TRBV5-4 and TRBJ1-2; perhaps TRBD1 as D (5 bases). This CDR3 is 11 amino acids long. Germline CDR1 SGHNT, CDR2 YYREEE (reference sequence).

This rearrangement joins TRBV7-6 to TRBJ1-1; D gene ambiguous. V lost 7 bases and J lost 1, with 16 bases in between. Germline CDR1 is SGHVS and CDR2 is FNYEAQ. The CDR3 consists of 15 residues. CDR3 DNA sequence: TGTGCCAGCACCCTTTTCTTCGGTCAGAACACTGAAGCTTTCTTT. This translates into CASTLFFGQNTEAFF.

This chain links TRBV6-6 with TRBJ2-7, with D possibly matching TRBD2 (5 bases). CDR3 length: 15 residues. Germline V CDR1 and CDR2: MNHNY, SVGAGI (reference sequence). V was trimmed by 5 bases and J by 6 bases, leaving 20 bases between them. The CDR3 loop is CASSAPGYGRPEQYV. Here the CDR3 DNA reads TGTGCCAGCAGTGCCCCGGGATACGGGCGTCCCGAGCAGTACGTC.

This sequence joins TRBV27 and TRBJ1-1; 9 bases map to TRBD1. V was pared by 9 bases and J by 7 bases, with 9 bases of the junction left unmatched. The CDR3 totals 13 residues. In germline, CDR1 is MNHEY, CDR2 SMNVEV (reference sequence). In DNA form, the CDR3 reads TGTGCCAGTAGCCGGGGACAGGGCTATGAAGCTTTCTTT. Protein product: CASSRGQGYEAFF.

V is TRBV6-2 or TRBV6-3 and J is TRBJ2-7; TRBD1 is a possible D gene (5 bases). The V gene's germline CDR1 is MNHEY and CDR2 SVGEGT. The CDR3 length is 13 residues. Trimming pared 5 bases from V and 7 bases from J, leaving 15 bases between. The CDR3 sequence is CASSPARAGEQYV. The DNA of the CDR3 is TGTGCCAGCAGTCCCGCGAGAGCAGGGGAGCAGTACGTC.

The V and J genes are TRBV19 and TRBJ1-2, with 11 bases aligning to TRBD1. The CDR3 contains 13 residues. Germline-derived CDR1 and CDR2 are LNHDA and SQIVND (reference sequence). V was pared by 9 bases and J by 6 bases, with 6 bases of the junction left unmatched. CDR3 residues: CASRTGGSNGYTF. The CDR3 nucleotides read TGTGCCAGCCGGACAGGGGGCAGCAATGGCTACACCTTC.

V is TRBV19 and J is TRBJ2-2; D not resolved. Germline assignment: CDR1 LNHDA and CDR2 SQIVND (reference sequence). Trimming removed 7 bases at V and 3 bases at J, with 12 bases between. CDR3 length: 14 amino acids. Here the CDR3 DNA reads TGTGCCAGTATGGGCAGGATTTACACCGGGGAGCTGTTTTTT. Translating it yields CASMGRIYTGELFF.

This clone was seen more than once but under ten times. This chain uses TRBV25-1 with TRBJ2-2; 10 positions match TRBD2. This CDR3 spans 18 amino acids. Germline values: CDR1 MGHDK, CDR2 SYGVNS. V dropped 7 bases and J dropped 0; count of bases not matched to a gene: 11. Here the CDR3 DNA reads TGTGCCAGCACTCCCACCCCGCTAGCGGGGGCGAACACCGGGGAGCTGTTTTTT. Translating gives CASTPTPLAGANTGELFF.

The CDR3 loop reads CASSLNSGQPQHF. The CDR3 DNA reads TGTGCCAGCAGCTTAAATTCCGGGCAGCCCCAGCATTTT. The V and J genes are TRBV7-9 and TRBJ1-5; D gene ambiguous. The CDR3 covers 13 residues. V lost 2 bases to trimming and J lost 7 bases, with 9 bases between them. Germline V gene lookup returns CDR1 SEHNR and CDR2 FQNEAQ (reference sequence).

The chain couples TRBV6-6 to TRBJ1-1, with D uncertain. Germline CDR1 is MNHNY and CDR2 is SVGAGI (reference sequence). The ends were cut back, 0 bases at V and 0 bases at J, with 5 bases in the middle. The length of the CDR3 is 14 residues. CDR3: CASSYSSLNTEAFF. Here the CDR3 DNA reads TGTGCCAGCAGTTACTCCTCTTTGAACACTGAAGCTTTCTTT.

The chain recombines TRBV4-2 with TRBJ1-2, with D uncertain. CDR3 size: 17 residues. V shed 0 bases and J shed 4 bases, with 18 bases lying between them. In germline, CDR1 is LGHNA, CDR2 YNFKEQ. The CDR3 spells CASSQDRNYNVLYGYTF. CDR3 DNA: TGTGCCAGCAGCCAAGATAGGAACTATAATGTCCTCTATGGCTACACCTTC.

The chain recombines TRBV3-1 (or the pseudogene TRBV3-2) with TRBJ1-2; TRBD1 is a possible D gene (6 bases). V lost 2 bases and J lost 7, with 14 bases in between. Germline V gives CDR1 LGHDT, CDR2 YNNKEL (reference sequence). The CDR3 consists of 14 residues. CDR3: CASSQTQGRSGYTF. The CDR3 coding sequence is TGTGCCAGCAGCCAAACTCAGGGGCGGAGTGGCTACACCTTC.

The chain links TRBV30 to TRBJ1-2; 9 nucleotides agree with TRBD1. Germline CDR1 reads GTSNPN; CDR2 reads SVGIG (reference sequence). The CDR3 is 13 residues long. J was trimmed by 4 bases and V by 4 bases; bases with no gene match: 4. As DNA, the CDR3 is TGTGCCTGGACCGGGACAGGGCGCTATGGCTACACCTTC. Encoded protein: CAWTGTGRYGYTF.

The rearrangement uses TRBV7-8 and TRBJ2-3, with 14 bases aligning to TRBD2. The CDR3 covers 18 residues. The J segment lost 3 bases and the V segment lost 1 base, leaving 6 bases of the junction unmatched. Germline assignment: CDR1 SGHVS and CDR2 FQNEAQ. The CDR3 bases are TGTGCCAGCAGCTTAGGGACTAGCGGGGGGTTGAGGACAGATACGCAGTATTTT. Its translation: CASSLGTSGGLRTDTQYF.

Only one count was recorded for this clone. The J gene is TRBJ2-1, the V gene TRBV7-9; a weak D match, TRBD1 (5 bases). Germline values: CDR1 SEHNR, CDR2 FQNEAQ (reference sequence). The CDR3 consists of 17 residues. V was clipped by 2 bases and J by 0 bases, with 14 bases between them. CDR3 coding DNA: TGTGCCAGCAGCTTACCTCAGGGTCGGAGCTCCTACAATGAGCAGTTCTTC. Translation: CASSLPQGRSSYNEQFF.

This clone was recorded once. A read error may produce the germline difference seen at one junction end. V usage is TRBV24-1 and J usage is TRBJ2-5; D is uncertain. Germline CDR1 is KGHDR and CDR2 is SFDVKD. This CDR3 spans 13 amino acids. Here the CDR3 reads CAISDGFQETQYF. CDR3 DNA: TGTGCCATCAGTGACGGGTTCCAAGAGACCCAGTACTTC.

This clone turned up a few times. The gene calls are TRBV29-1 and TRBJ1-2; 7 nucleotides agree with TRBD1. Germline CDR1 reads SQVTM; CDR2 reads ANQGSEA. The CDR3 extends over 12 amino acids. Trimming took 7 bases from V and 6 from J; bases not matched to a gene: 8. The CDR3: CSARNDRDGYTF. For the CDR3, the DNA is TGCAGCGCCCGGAACGACAGGGATGGCTACACCTTC.

As for this clone: This sample also contains other DNA sequences that code for the same CDR3. CDR3 sequence reads: CASSVVGGGYTF. In nucleotides, the CDR3 is TGTGCCAGCAGCGTAGTAGGGGGTGGCTACACCTTC. J is TRBJ1-2 and V is TRBV9, with a possible D match to TRBD1 (6 bases). With 0 bases removed from V and 7 bases from J, the gap between germline ends came to 7 bases. CDR3 length: 12 residues. Germline CDR1 is SGDLS and CDR2 is YYNGEE.

V and J are TRBV6-5 and TRBJ1-1; D not resolved. V was clipped by 7 bases and J by 0 bases, with 15 bases between them. CDR1 is MNHEY and CDR2 is SVGAGI in the germline V gene. The CDR3 is 15 residues long. The CDR3 spells CASTPFPTLNTEAFF. In nucleotides, the CDR3 is TGTGCCAGCACTCCCTTTCCAACACTGAACACTGAAGCTTTCTTT.

The chain links TRBV12-5 to TRBJ1-4; D is unresolved. V was trimmed by 0 bases and J by 5 bases, leaving 10 bases between them. This CDR3 spans 15 amino acids. From germline, CDR1 is LGHNT and CDR2 FRNRAP. The CDR3 protein is CASGLVTTRNEKLFF. The CDR3 DNA reads TGTGCTAGTGGTTTGGTAACGACACGGAATGAAAAACTGTTTTTT. The full variable domain, rest sourced from reference TRBV12-5 and TRBJ1-4, is DARVTQTPRHKVTEMGQEVTMRCQPILGHNTVFWYRQTMMQGLELLAYFRNRAPLDDSGMPKDRFSAEMPDATLATLKIQPSEPRDSAVYFCASGLVTTRNEKLFFGSGTQLSVL.

This rearrangement joins TRBV5-4 to TRBJ2-5; no firm D call. The ends were cut back, 1 base at V and 2 bases at J, with 6 bases in the middle. Germline loops: CDR1 SGHNT, CDR2 YYREEE (reference sequence). CDR3 size: 13 residues. This CDR3 is CASSLFPQETQYF. For the CDR3, the DNA is TGTGCCAGCAGCTTGTTTCCACAAGAGACCCAGTACTTC.

The V call is TRBV10-3, the J call TRBJ1-1; unclear D gene. The CDR3 length is 13 residues. The V and J ends lost 7 bases and 0 bases respectively, with 9 bases between them. Germline lookup yields CDR1 ENHRY and CDR2 SYGVKD. Here the CDR3 DNA reads TGTGCCATCAATGGCGGGTTGAACACTGAAGCTTTCTTT. Its translation: CAINGGLNTEAFF.

Here the CDR3 DNA reads TGCGCCAGCAGCACGCCAGGGGTAGATACGCAGTATTTT. This sequence encodes CASSTPGVDTQYF. V gene TRBV5-1 combines with J gene TRBJ2-3; weak D call: TRBD1 (6 bases). From germline, CDR1 is SGHRS and CDR2 YFSETQ. Trimming removed 4 bases from V and 5 bases from J, with 11 bases in between. The CDR3 loop spans 13 amino acids.

The V call is TRBV3-1 (or the pseudogene TRBV3-2), the J call TRBJ1-1; a possible D gene is TRBD1 (5 bases). The CDR3 loop spans 15 amino acids. The V and J ends lost 5 bases and 1 base respectively, with 14 bases between them. CDR1 is LGHDT and CDR2 is YNNKEL in the germline V gene (reference sequence). The CDR3 spells CASSSRQRQNTEAFF. The CDR3 DNA follows: TGTGCCAGCAGCTCCCGACAGAGACAGAACACTGAAGCTTTCTTT.

The genes are TRBV19 and TRBJ2-5; 10 bases are a match to TRBD2. V was pared by 3 bases and J by 5 bases, with 9 bases of the junction left unmatched. Germline V gene lookup returns CDR1 LNHDA and CDR2 SQIVND (reference sequence). The CDR3 is 16 residues long. Here the CDR3 DNA reads TGTGCCAGTAGTATCAGGAGCGGGGGGGCCGTGGAGACCCAGTACTTC. Encoded protein: CASSIRSGGAVETQYF.

The rearrangement links TRBV5-1 to TRBJ2-7; TRBD1 matches at 7 bases. In germline, CDR1 is SGHRS, CDR2 YFSETQ. This CDR3 contains 12 residues. J gave up 6 bases and V 4 bases, and 4 bases lay outside the gene matches. The CDR3 bases are TGCGCCAGCAGCCTCACAGGGGCCGAGCAGTACGTC. It specifies CASSLTGAEQYV.